This entry features one TCR beta chain sequence. The repertoire was sequenced with immunoSEQ multiplex PCR; TCRdb's copy has only in-frame clones and lacks some. Here the sample spans under 85,000 clones, roughly 94% being singletons. The ends lost 4 bases at V and 3 bases at J; junction bases unmatched: 8. This CDR3 has 16 amino acids. Germline V gene data show CDR1 as SGHDT and CDR2 as YYEEEE. The record originates from a study of control samples from healthy donors and cancer patients. Material for sequencing was blood. This TCR was recovered from a woman aged 40-49 years in good health. This rearrangement joins TRBV5-6 to TRBJ2-2; 8 bases align to TRBD1. CDR3 nucleotide sequence: TGTGCCAGCAGCCCAACCGGGACAGGTGACACCGGGGAGCTGTTTTTT. It specifies CASSPTGTGDTGELFF.